The 15 T cell receptor beta chains below were found in one sample sequenced in a study of response to subunit inactivated influenza vaccine. Each CDR3 protein is one row after TCRdb ran MiXCR on the RT-PCR reads. Of approximately 530,000 distinct CDR3 sequences listed, 6% to 9% were seen once; the top ten hold 10% to 15%. Sequenced here: PBMCs from blood, sampled 23 months after vaccination. These receptors were taken from a man between 50 and 75 years old who received an inactivated influenza vaccine.

The rearrangement links TRBV9 to TRBJ2-1; 11 nucleotides line up with TRBD2. The trim removed 0 bases at V and 5 bases at J, leaving 10 bases unmatched. CDR1 and CDR2 (germline): SGDLS, YYNGEE. The CDR3 runs to 18 residues. Written as DNA, the CDR3 is TGTGCCAGCAGCGTAGTTCCAACCGGGACTAGCGGAAACAATGAGCAGTTCTTC. Its translation is CASSVVPTGTSGNNEQFF.

This clonotype was counted many times. The genes are TRBV3-1 and TRBJ2-7; D is possibly TRBD2 (6 bases). Germline V gene sequence: CDR1 LGHDT, CDR2 YNNKEL (reference sequence). This CDR3 has 12 residues. Between the trimmed V and J ends, which lost 3 bases and 7 bases, there was a span of 10 bases. This chain's CDR3 is CASSQMEGEQYF. In nucleotides, the CDR3 is TGTGCCAGCAGCCAGATGGAGGGAGAGCAGTACTTC.

In its sample, this clonotype was seen many times. This chain links TRBV20-1 with TRBJ2-5; TRBD2 aligns across 7 bases. Germline loops: CDR1 DFQATT, CDR2 SNEGSKA (reference sequence). The CDR3 sequence is 13 residues long. V shed 1 base and J 4 bases; nucleotides not matched to a gene: 3. Here the CDR3 reads CSARVGGTETQYF. The CDR3 DNA sequence: TGCAGTGCTAGAGTGGGAGGGACAGAGACCCAGTACTTC.

A few counts support this clonotype. The chain employs TRBV20-1 and TRBJ1-5; possible D gene TRBD1, 5 bases. The CDR3 is 15 amino acids. The germline V gene has CDR1 DFQATT and CDR2 SNEGSKA (reference sequence). Trimming removed 3 bases from V and 3 bases from J, with 15 bases in between. Here the CDR3 reads CSARSRDFPNQPQHF. As DNA, the CDR3 is TGCAGTGCTAGGTCACGGGACTTCCCCAATCAGCCCCAGCATTTT.

This clonotype was seen a few times. The J gene is TRBJ2-2, the V gene TRBV19; D uncertain. This CDR3 region has 13 residues. V gave up 5 bases and J gave up 10 bases, with 14 bases separating them. Germline V gene lookup returns CDR1 LNHDA and CDR2 SQIVND (reference sequence). The CDR3 coding sequence is TGTGCCAGTAGTGATACCAACCACCAGGAGCTGTTTTTT. This encodes CASSDTNHQELFF. Supplemented by reference TRBV19 and TRBJ2-2, the full variable domain reads DGGITQSPKYLFRKEGQNVTLSCEQNLNHDAMYWYRQDPGQGLRLIYYSQIVNDFQKGDIAEGYSVSREKKESFPLTVTSAQKNPTAFYLCASSDTNHQELFFGEGSRLTVL.

This clonotype was counted many times. This chain connects TRBV5-8 to TRBJ1-2; D uncertain. This CDR3 spans 14 amino acids. Per germline, CDR1 SGHTS and CDR2 YDEGEE. Between the trimmed V and J ends, which lost 0 bases and 2 bases, there was a span of 8 bases. The CDR3 is CASSLGPGNYGYTF. The CDR3 DNA sequence: TGTGCCAGCAGCTTGGGGCCGGGAAACTATGGCTACACCTTC.

The chain employs TRBV7-2 and TRBJ2-2; D remains unclear. Germline CDR1 and CDR2: SGHTA and FQGNSA. This CDR3 is built from 9 residues. Trimming took 1 base from V and 12 from J, leaving 0 bases between them. CDR3 amino acids: CASSLELFF. CDR3 nucleotides: TGTGCCAGCAGCTTAGAGCTGTTTTTT.

This clonotype was observed a few times. The chain joins TRBV5-1 to TRBJ2-5; the D call may be TRBD1 or TRBD2 (5 bases each). The CDR3 runs to 14 residues. Trimming stripped 0 bases from V and 4 bases from J, with 10 bases between. Germline V gene data show CDR1 as SGHRS and CDR2 as YFSETQ. CDR3 DNA sequence: TGCGCCAGCAGCTTGGAGGGGAGTGGAGAGACCCAGTACTTC. Amino acid sequence: CASSLEGSGETQYF.

This clonotype was picked up a small number of times. CDR3: CSANRGNNEKLFF. CDR3 DNA sequence: TGCAGTGCTAACAGGGGGAATAATGAAAAACTGTTTTTT. This chain uses TRBV20-1 with TRBJ1-4; 8 bases fit TRBD1. Germline V gives CDR1 DFQATT, CDR2 SNEGSKA (reference sequence). The CDR3 is made up of 13 amino acids. The V segment lost 4 bases and the J segment 4 bases; nucleotides outside the gene matches: 2.

CDR3 loop: CSASRQGNNSPLHF. CDR3 coding DNA: TGCAGTGCTAGTCGGCAGGGGAATAATTCACCCCTCCACTTT. The chain combines TRBV20-1 with TRBJ1-6, with D possibly being TRBD1 (6 bases). The CDR3 is 14 residues long. V was shortened by 3 bases and J by 5 bases, with 11 bases between the two germline ends. Germline CDR1 reads DFQATT; CDR2 reads SNEGSKA (reference sequence).

Ten or more counts support this clonotype. This chain uses TRBV4-2 with TRBJ2-2; D is possibly TRBD1 (6 bases). The CDR3 length is 18 residues. Trimming removed 3 bases from V and 6 bases from J, with 23 bases in between. Per the germline V gene, CDR1 is LGHNA and CDR2 is YNFKEQ. CDR3 in amino acids: CASSHRTVSRGVSGELFF. CDR3 bases: TGTGCCAGCAGCCATAGGACAGTGTCGCGAGGTGTGTCCGGGGAGCTGTTTTTT.

Only a few counts were recorded for this clonotype. V gene TRBV7-7 combines with J gene TRBJ2-1; D gene uncertain. The CDR3 runs to 17 residues. V shed 1 base and J shed 0 bases, with 13 bases lying between them. Looked up from germline, CDR1 is SSHAT and CDR2 is FNYEAQ (reference sequence). The CDR3 bases are TGTGCCAGCAGCTTAGGGGCTGGGCGAGACTCCTACAATGAGCAGTTCTTC. It encodes CASSLGAGRDSYNEQFF.

This clonotype has at least ten counts. This sequence joins TRBV7-2 and TRBJ2-1; D is uncertain. Germline assignment: CDR1 SGHTA and CDR2 FQGNSA. CDR3 length: 14 amino acids. Trimming removed 5 bases from V and 5 bases from J, with 13 bases in between. This CDR3 is CASSPTSNHNEQFF. As DNA, the CDR3 is TGTGCCAGCAGCCCTACATCTAATCACAATGAGCAGTTCTTC.

The chain uses TRBV5-6 and TRBJ2-3; 8 bases agree with TRBD2. V shed 0 bases, J shed 6 bases, and the junction held 9 bases outside the gene matches. The CDR3 loop spans 16 amino acids. Germline CDR1 reads SGHDT; CDR2 reads YYEEEE. The DNA of the CDR3 is TGTGCCAGCAGCTTGGTAACTAGCGGAAAAGCTGATACGCAGTATTTT. Translating it yields CASSLVTSGKADTQYF.

Many counts were recorded for this clonotype. The genes are TRBV29-1 and TRBJ2-1, with D possibly TRBD2 on 6 matching bases. The CDR3 is made up of 13 amino acids. The V end was cut by 5 bases, the J end by 5 bases, with 13 bases between. Germline V gene sequence: CDR1 SQVTM, CDR2 ANQGSEA. In nucleotides, the CDR3 is TGCAGCGTTTCCCCGTGGGGGGACAATGAGCAGTTCTTC. Its translation: CSVSPWGDNEQFF.